What follows is one T cell receptor beta chain and its context. Its antigen is unidentified. Germline CDR1 is SNHLY and CDR2 is FYNNEI. The ends lost 5 bases at V and 6 bases at J; junction bases unmatched: 21. The CDR3 runs to 19 residues. Here immunoSEQ multiplex PCR was the method, and the copy in TCRdb shows in-frame clones only, minus some. The data show over 95,000 clones, approximately 94% seen once. The data belong to a study of brain T cells in children with intractable seizures. Whole-study findings and limits: Only CDR3 sequence similarity suggested viral specificity, without known HCMV serostatus.

Sequencing was limited to surgery cases with top T cell transcript signatures in brain tissue. Specimen: peripheral blood, collected at surgery. J is TRBJ2-2 and V is TRBV2, with 7 positions matching TRBD2. This sequence originates from a boy younger than two with hemimegalencephaly and intractable seizures. CDR3 DNA: TGTGCCAGCAGTACCAGTGTAGGGAGCGGGGTTCAGACACCCGGGGAGCTGTTTTTT. This encodes CASSTSVGSGVQTPGELFF.